This entry describes one T cell receptor (beta chain). The assay was immunoSEQ multiplex PCR, and TCRdb's table has in-frame clones only and misses some. Altogether approximately 49,000 clones are present, about 93% being singletons, with the ten largest covering 3% to 4%. The data stem from a study of technical replicates of blood from several donors. V was shortened by 3 bases and J by 4 bases, with 13 bases between the two germline ends. The CDR3 has 16 amino acids. Germline V CDR1 and CDR2: LGHNA, YNFKEQ. Sequencing used PBMCs. The J gene is TRBJ2-6, the V gene TRBV4-2; tentative D call: TRBD1 (6 bases). The source is a human donor in good health. Some clones in this sample may be carry-over from other donors' samples. As DNA, the CDR3 is TGTGCCAGCAGCCAGGACAGAGGCTCCGGGGCCAACGTCCTGACTTTC. This gives the protein CASSQDRGSGANVLTF.